A selection of T cell receptor beta chains follows, all from one sample in a study of cytomegalovirus exposure and HLA in healthy donors. The assay was immunoSEQ multiplex PCR, and TCRdb's table has in-frame clones only and misses some. Of roughly 140,000 clones listed, approximately 90% are singletons. The specimen sequenced was PBMCs. The receptors were sampled from a man in his late teens or twenties in good health and CMV-seronegative. Each CDR3 is given with its conserved first and last residue. A D gene is named only where the DNA matches it firmly. Only part of the rows carry a size: once, few, many, or a class if the clone is expanded.

clone size	CDR3 length	V gene	J gene	D gene	CDR3 DNA	CDR3 protein
.	15	TRBV11-2	TRBJ2-1	TRBD2	TGTGCCAGCAGCTTACCCGGACTAGTAGGCAATGAGCAGTTCTTC	CASSLPGLVGNEQFF
.	13	TRBV29-1	TRBJ2-5	TRBD2	TGCAGCGCCCCTAGCGGGTTAGGAGAGACCCAGTACTTC	CSAPSGLGETQYF
.	14	TRBV5-1	TRBJ2-5	TRBD1	TGCGCCAGCCAGGGTGGGACAGGAGGAGAGACCCAGTACTTC	CASQGGTGGETQYF
few	13	TRBV6-5	TRBJ2-7	.	TGTGCCAGCAAGCCAGGCAGGACCTACGAGCAGTACTTC	CASKPGRTYEQYF
.	16	TRBV7-9	TRBJ2-5	.	TGTGCCAGCAGCTTAGGTTTACAGGTCCTGCCGGAGACCCAGTACTTC	CASSLGLQVLPETQYF
.	15	TRBV7-2	TRBJ2-1	TRBD2	TGTGCCAGCAGCTTAGTTCTAGCGGGAGCCAAAGAGCAGTTCTTC	CASSLVLAGAKEQFF
.	13	TRBV5-5	TRBJ2-7	.	TGTGCCAGCAGCTGGGGGCCGGCCTACGAGCAGTACTTC	CASSWGPAYEQYF
.	15	TRBV9	TRBJ2-1	.	TGTGCCAGCAGCGTATCAGGGCCCCCCATGGATGAGCAGTTCTTC	CASSVSGPPMDEQFF
.	14	TRBV7-9	TRBJ1-1	.	TGTGCCAGCAGCTTAGTCGGCGGGAACACTGAAGCTTTCTTT	CASSLVGGNTEAFF
.	13	TRBV5-1	TRBJ2-2	TRBD2	TGCGCCACCCGGCCGGGAGGCGCCGGGGAGCTGTTTTTT	CATRPGGAGELFF
.	14	TRBV9	TRBJ1-4	.	TGTGCCAGCAGCGTAGACAGGGCCTCGGAAAAACTGTTTTTT	CASSVDRASEKLFF
once	14	TRBV27	TRBJ1-1	TRBD1	TGTGCCAGCAGTTTATGGACAGGGGGCTCTGAAGCTTTCTTT	CASSLWTGGSEAFF
.	13	TRBV7-2	TRBJ2-2	TRBD2	TGTGCCAGCCTAGCGGGGGGAACCGGGGAGCTGTTTTTT	CASLAGGTGELFF
.	18	TRBV27	TRBJ1-4	TRBD1	TGTGCCAGCAGTTTATTGCCACAGGGGGGTAGGACTAATGAAAAACTGTTTTTT	CASSLLPQGGRTNEKLFF
.	14	TRBV27	TRBJ2-5	.	TGTGCCAGCAGTCCCCTAGGGAGAAAAGAGACCCAGTACTTC	CASSPLGRKETQYF
once	16	TRBV7-9	TRBJ2-1	TRBD2	TGTGCCAGCAGCGCATGGACTAGCGGGAGGCCAAATGAGCAGTTCTTC	CASSAWTSGRPNEQFF
.	13	TRBV5-1	TRBJ2-5	.	TGCGCCAGCAGCGGCCGGGGACAAGAGACCCAGTACTTC	CASSGRGQETQYF
.	16	TRBV25-1	TRBJ2-5	TRBD1	TGTGCCAGCAGTGAATATGGGACAGGGGGCGCGGAGACCCAGTACTTC	CASSEYGTGGAETQYF
.	15	TRBV6-5	TRBJ2-7	TRBD1	TGTGCCAGCAGTTCAATGGACAGGGAGGACTACGAGCAGTACTTC	CASSSMDREDYEQYF
.	15	TRBV5-8	TRBJ1-5	TRBD1	TGTGCCAGCAGCTTGGTTGACAGGGACAATCAGCCCCAGCATTTT	CASSLVDRDNQPQHF
.	16	TRBV5-4	TRBJ1-1	TRBD1	TGTGCCAGCAGCCTGCTGGGGACAGGGGTCGTCGCTGAAGCTTTCTTT	CASSLLGTGVVAEAFF
.	16	TRBV7-9	TRBJ2-3	TRBD2	TGTGCCAGCAGCCCTCTAGCGGGTCCTAGCACAGATACGCAGTATTTT	CASSPLAGPSTDTQYF
.	17	TRBV14	TRBJ2-2	.	TGTGCCAGCAGCCAAGTTCTGGGCTTTCTCCAGACCGGGGAGCTGTTTTTT	CASSQVLGFLQTGELFF
.	14	TRBV11-3	TRBJ1-1	TRBD1	TGTGCCAGCACTGGACAGGGAGGGAGCACTGAAGCTTTCTTT	CASTGQGGSTEAFF
.	16	TRBV19	TRBJ1-4	.	TGTGCCAGTAGTATAGAAAACGCCAGATCTAATGAAAAACTGTTTTTT	CASSIENARSNEKLFF
.	17	TRBV7-9	TRBJ2-2	TRBD1	TGTGCCAGCACCAAGACGGGGACAGGTCCAGACACCGGGGAGCTGTTTTTT	CASTKTGTGPDTGELFF
.	15	TRBV11-2	TRBJ2-3	.	TGTGCCAGCAGCTTCGTACACAGGGATTCAGATACGCAGTATTTT	CASSFVHRDSDTQYF
.	14	TRBV11-2	TRBJ1-1	.	TGTGCCAGCAGCATCCAGGGGAAAAACACTGAAGCTTTCTTT	CASSIQGKNTEAFF
.	12	TRBV27	TRBJ2-5	.	TGTGCCAGCGGCGGGGGCCGAGAGACCCAGTACTTC	CASGGGRETQYF
.	13	TRBV27	TRBJ2-5	.	TGTGCCAGCAGAAAGCGGGTTCAAGAGACCCAGTACTTC	CASRKRVQETQYF
.	14	TRBV6-6	TRBJ1-2	.	TGTGCCAGTCGGACAACAGACAGAGCCTATGGCTACACCTTC	CASRTTDRAYGYTF
.	15	TRBV6-8	TRBJ1-5	TRBD1	TGTGCCCGGACAGGGTGTCATCCTTCCAATCAGCCCCAGCATTTT	CARTGCHPSNQPQHF
.	15	TRBV6-1	TRBJ2-2	.	TGTGCCAGCAGTGCCTCGACAGTAAACACCGGGGAGCTGTTTTTT	CASSASTVNTGELFF
.	14	TRBV5-1	TRBJ1-4	.	TGCGCCAGCAGCTTCAGACAGGCTAATGAAAAACTGTTTTTT	CASSFRQANEKLFF
.	15	TRBV10-3	TRBJ1-2	TRBD1	TGTGCCATCAGCCTGGACAGGGGGGACCTCTATGGCTACACCTTC	CAISLDRGDLYGYTF
.	17	TRBV28	TRBJ2-1	.	TGTGCCAGCAGTCCCCGGGGTCTCACCGTCTCCTACAATGAGCAGTTCTTC	CASSPRGLTVSYNEQFF
.	17	TRBV27	TRBJ1-2	TRBD1	TGTGCCACCTTCAAACAGTCCTCAGGGGGCTGGAACTATGGCTACACCTTC	CATFKQSSGGWNYGYTF
.	14	TRBV5-6	TRBJ2-1	.	TGTGCCAGCAGAGCACCGAGTGGAGGGAATGAGCAGTTCTTC	CASRAPSGGNEQFF
.	11	TRBV6-5	TRBJ2-7	TRBD1	TGTGCCAGCACGACAGGGAACGAGCAGTACTTC	CASTTGNEQYF
.	15	TRBV5-4	TRBJ1-2	TRBD1	TGTGCCAGCAGCCGGACAGGGGCGCAACACTATGGCTACACCTTC	CASSRTGAQHYGYTF
few	15	TRBV19	TRBJ1-5	TRBD1	TGTGCCAGTACAACAGGGGGCAAGGGCAATCAGCCCCAGCATTTT	CASTTGGKGNQPQHF
.	14	TRBV19	TRBJ1-4	TRBD1	TGTGCCAGTCGTGTCGGGGACAGGAGGGAAAAACTGTTTTTT	CASRVGDRREKLFF
once	15	TRBV5-1	TRBJ2-3	.	TGCGCCAGCAGGGCCGACGGGAGCTTCTTGGGTACGCAGTATTTT	CASRADGSFLGTQYF
.	10	TRBV7-2	TRBJ2-1	.	TGTGCCAGCAGCTTATCGGAGCAGTTCTTC	CASSLSEQFF
once	15	TRBV11-2	TRBJ2-1	.	TGTGCCAGCAGCTTAGTCGGCGGGGCCTACAATGAGCAGTTCTTC	CASSLVGGAYNEQFF
.	16	TRBV27	TRBJ2-1	.	TGTGCCAGCAGTCCTATTAGCGTAAGCTCCTACAATGAGCAGTTCTTC	CASSPISVSSYNEQFF
.	11	TRBV29-1	TRBJ2-1	.	TGCAGCGTTGAACGGGGAAATGAGCAGTTCTTC	CSVERGNEQFF
.	18	TRBV9	TRBJ1-2	TRBD1	TGTGCCAGCAGCGTAGCTGGGGACAGGGTCCTAGCTAACTATGGCTACACCTTC	CASSVAGDRVLANYGYTF
.	18	TRBV27	TRBJ2-2	TRBD1	TGTGCCAGCAGTTCCCATACCTTGGACAGGGCTGACACCGGGGAGCTGTTTTTT	CASSSHTLDRADTGELFF
.	14	TRBV15	TRBJ1-5	TRBD1	TGTGCCACCAGCAGGGGACAGGCTAATCAGCCCCAGCATTTT	CATSRGQANQPQHF
.	16	TRBV5-8	TRBJ2-1	TRBD2	TGTGCCAGCAGCCCCGGGACTATCTTCCAGGTAAATGAGCAGTTCTTC	CASSPGTIFQVNEQFF